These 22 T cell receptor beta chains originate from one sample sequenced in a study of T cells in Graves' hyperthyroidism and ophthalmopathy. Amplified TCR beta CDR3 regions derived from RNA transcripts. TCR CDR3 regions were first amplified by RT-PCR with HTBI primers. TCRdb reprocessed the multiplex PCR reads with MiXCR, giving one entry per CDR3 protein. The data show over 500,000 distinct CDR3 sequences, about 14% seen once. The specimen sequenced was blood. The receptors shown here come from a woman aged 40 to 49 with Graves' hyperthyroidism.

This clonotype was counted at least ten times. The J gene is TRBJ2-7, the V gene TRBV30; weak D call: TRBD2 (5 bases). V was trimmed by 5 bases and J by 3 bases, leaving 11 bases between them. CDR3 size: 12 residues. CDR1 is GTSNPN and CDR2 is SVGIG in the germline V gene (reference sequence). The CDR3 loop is CAWSREHYEQYF. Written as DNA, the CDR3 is TGTGCCTGGTCCCGGGAACACTACGAGCAGTACTTC. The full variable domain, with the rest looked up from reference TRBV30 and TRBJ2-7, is SQTIHQWPATLVQPVGSPLSLECTVEGTSNPNLYWYRQAAGRGLQLLFYSVGIGQISSEVPQNLSASRPQDRQFILSSKKLLLSDSGFYLCAWSREHYEQYFGPGTRLTVT.

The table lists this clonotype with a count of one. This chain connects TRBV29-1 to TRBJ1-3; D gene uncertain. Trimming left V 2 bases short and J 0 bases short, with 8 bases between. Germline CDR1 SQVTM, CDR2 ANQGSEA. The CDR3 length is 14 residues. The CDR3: CSVEMTNSGNTIYF. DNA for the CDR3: TGCAGCGTTGAAATGACAAACTCTGGAAACACCATATATTTT.

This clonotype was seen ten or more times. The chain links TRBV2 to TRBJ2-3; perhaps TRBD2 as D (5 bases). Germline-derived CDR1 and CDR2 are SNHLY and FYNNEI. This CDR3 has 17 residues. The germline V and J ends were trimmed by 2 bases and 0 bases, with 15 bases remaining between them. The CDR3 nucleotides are TGTGCCAGCAGTGAATTTGGCGGGTCAGTTAGCACAGATACGCAGTATTTT. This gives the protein CASSEFGGSVSTDTQYF.

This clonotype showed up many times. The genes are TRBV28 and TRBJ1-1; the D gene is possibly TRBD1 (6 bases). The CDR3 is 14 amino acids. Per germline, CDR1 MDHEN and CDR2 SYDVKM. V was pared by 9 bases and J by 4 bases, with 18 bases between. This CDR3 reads CASRRGGASTEAFF. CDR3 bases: TGTGCCAGTAGACGGGGGGGCGCAAGCACTGAAGCTTTCTTT.

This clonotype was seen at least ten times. The DNA of the CDR3 is TGTGGTACTGCGGGAGGGGGCACAGATACGCAGTATTTT. It yields the protein CGTAGGGTDTQYF. The chain is built from TRBV28 and TRBJ2-3, with 9 bases matching TRBD2. CDR3 length: 13 residues. The V gene's germline CDR1 is MDHEN and CDR2 SYDVKM.

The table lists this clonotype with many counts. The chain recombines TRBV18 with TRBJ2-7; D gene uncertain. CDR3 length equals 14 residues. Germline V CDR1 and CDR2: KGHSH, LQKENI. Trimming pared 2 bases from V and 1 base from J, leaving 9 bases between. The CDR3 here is CASSPEMGSYEQYF. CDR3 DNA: TGTGCCAGCTCACCAGAGATGGGATCCTACGAGCAGTACTTC.

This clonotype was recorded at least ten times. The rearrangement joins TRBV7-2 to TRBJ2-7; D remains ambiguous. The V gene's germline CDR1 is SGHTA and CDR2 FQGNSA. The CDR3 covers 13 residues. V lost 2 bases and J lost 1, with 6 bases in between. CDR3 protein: CASSLKASYEQYF. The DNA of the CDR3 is TGTGCCAGCAGCTTAAAAGCTTCCTACGAGCAGTACTTC.

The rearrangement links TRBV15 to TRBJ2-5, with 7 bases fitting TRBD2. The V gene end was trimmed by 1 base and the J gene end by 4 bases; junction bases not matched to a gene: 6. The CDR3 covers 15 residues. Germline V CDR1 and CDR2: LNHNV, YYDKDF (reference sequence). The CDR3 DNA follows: TGTGCCACCAGCAGAGTCCCGGGAGGTTTAGAGACCCAGTACTTC. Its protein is CATSRVPGGLETQYF.

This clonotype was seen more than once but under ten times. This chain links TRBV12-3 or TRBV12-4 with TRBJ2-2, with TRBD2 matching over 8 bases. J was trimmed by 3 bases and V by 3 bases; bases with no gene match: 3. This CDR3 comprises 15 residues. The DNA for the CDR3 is TGTGCCAGCAGTTTTTGGCGGGGGGACACCGGGGAGCTGTTTTTT. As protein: CASSFWRGDTGELFF.

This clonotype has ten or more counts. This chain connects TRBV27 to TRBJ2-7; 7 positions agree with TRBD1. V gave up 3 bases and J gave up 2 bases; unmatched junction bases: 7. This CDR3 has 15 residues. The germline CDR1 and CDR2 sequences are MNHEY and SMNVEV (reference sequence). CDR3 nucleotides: TGTGCCAGCAGTTTTCTCGGAGACAGGGCCTACGAGCAGTACTTC. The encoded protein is CASSFLGDRAYEQYF.

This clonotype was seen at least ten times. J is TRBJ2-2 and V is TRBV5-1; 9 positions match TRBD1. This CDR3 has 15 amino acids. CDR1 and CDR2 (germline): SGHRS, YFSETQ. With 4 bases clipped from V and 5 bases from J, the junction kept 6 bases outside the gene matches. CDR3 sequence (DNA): TGCGCCAGCAGCATCCGGGACAGGGCTACCGGGGAGCTGTTTTTT. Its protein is CASSIRDRATGELFF.

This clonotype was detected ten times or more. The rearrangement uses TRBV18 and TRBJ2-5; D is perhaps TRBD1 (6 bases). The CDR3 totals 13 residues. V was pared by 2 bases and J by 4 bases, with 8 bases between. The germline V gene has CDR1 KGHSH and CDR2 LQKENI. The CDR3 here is CASSPGRGETQYF. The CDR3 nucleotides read TGTGCCAGCTCACCAGGCAGGGGAGAGACCCAGTACTTC.

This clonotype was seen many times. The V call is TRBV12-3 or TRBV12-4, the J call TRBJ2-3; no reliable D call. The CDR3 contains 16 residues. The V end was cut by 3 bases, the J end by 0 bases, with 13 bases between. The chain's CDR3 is CASSLGGSYSTDTQYF. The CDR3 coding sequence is TGTGCCAGCAGTTTGGGCGGTAGCTATAGCACAGATACGCAGTATTTT.

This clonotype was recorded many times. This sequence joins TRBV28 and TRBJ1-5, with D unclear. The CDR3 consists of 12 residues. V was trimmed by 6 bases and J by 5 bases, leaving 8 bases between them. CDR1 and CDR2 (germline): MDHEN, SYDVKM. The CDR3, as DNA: TGTGCCAGCAGCATCCCGCATCAGCCCCAGCATTTT. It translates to CASSIPHQPQHF.

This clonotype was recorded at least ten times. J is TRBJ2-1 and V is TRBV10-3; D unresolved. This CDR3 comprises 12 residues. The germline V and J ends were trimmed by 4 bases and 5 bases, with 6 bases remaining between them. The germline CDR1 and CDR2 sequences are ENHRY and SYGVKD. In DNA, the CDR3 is TGTGCCATCAGTGCAAGGAACAATGAGCAGTTCTTC. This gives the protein CAISARNNEQFF.

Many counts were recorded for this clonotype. Here the CDR3 DNA reads TGTGCCAGCAGCCAAGCATGGGCTTACAATGAGCAGTTCTTC. This translates into CASSQAWAYNEQFF. The chain employs TRBV3-1 and TRBJ2-1; D gene uncertain. V lost 1 base and J lost 4, with 8 bases in between. This CDR3 region has 14 residues. CDR1 is LGHDT and CDR2 is YNNKEL in the germline V gene (reference sequence).

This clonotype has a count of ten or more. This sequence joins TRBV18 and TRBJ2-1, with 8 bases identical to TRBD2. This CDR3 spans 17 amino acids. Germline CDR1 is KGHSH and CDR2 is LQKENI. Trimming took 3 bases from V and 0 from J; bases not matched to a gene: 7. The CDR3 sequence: CASSPLAGSSSYNEQFF. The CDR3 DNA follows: TGTGCCAGCTCACCTTTAGCGGGATCGAGCTCCTACAATGAGCAGTTCTTC. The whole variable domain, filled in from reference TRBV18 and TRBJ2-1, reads NAGVMQNPRHLVRRRGQEARLRCSPMKGHSHVYWYRQLPEEGLKFMVYLQKENIIDESGMPKERFSAEFPKEGPSILRIQQVVRGDSAAYFCASSPLAGSSSYNEQFFGPGTRLTVL.

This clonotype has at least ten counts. Here the CDR3 DNA reads TGCAGTGCCCCCGGGACTAGCGGGAGAAGGTGGGACTACGAGCAGTACTTC. This gives the protein CSAPGTSGRRWDYEQYF. J is TRBJ2-7 and V is TRBV20-1, with TRBD2 matching 14 bases. This CDR3 is 17 amino acids long. The trim removed 6 bases at V and 3 bases at J, leaving 13 bases unmatched. CDR1 and CDR2 (germline): DFQATT, SNEGSKA (reference sequence).

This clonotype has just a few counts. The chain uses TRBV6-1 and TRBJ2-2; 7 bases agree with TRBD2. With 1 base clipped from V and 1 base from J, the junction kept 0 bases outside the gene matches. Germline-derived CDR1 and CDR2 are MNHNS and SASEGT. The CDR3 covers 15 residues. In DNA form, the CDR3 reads TGTGCCAGCAGTGAAGGCGGGGGGAACACCGGGGAGCTGTTTTTT. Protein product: CASSEGGGNTGELFF.

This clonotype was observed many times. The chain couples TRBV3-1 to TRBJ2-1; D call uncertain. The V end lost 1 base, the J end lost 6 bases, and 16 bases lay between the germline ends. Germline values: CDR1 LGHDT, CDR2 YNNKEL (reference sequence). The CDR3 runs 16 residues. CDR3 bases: TGTGCCAGCAGCCAAGCCCTCGGGCTTTCTGGCAATGAGCAGTTCTTC. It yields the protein CASSQALGLSGNEQFF.

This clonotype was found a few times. In DNA, the CDR3 is TGCAGTGCTAGGCTAATCTACGAGCAGTACTTC. This translates into CSARLIYEQYF. The chain couples TRBV20-1 to TRBJ2-7; D gene ambiguous. The germline gives CDR1 DFQATT, CDR2 SNEGSKA (reference sequence). This CDR3 contains 11 residues. Trimming removed 3 bases at V and 3 bases at J, with 6 bases between.

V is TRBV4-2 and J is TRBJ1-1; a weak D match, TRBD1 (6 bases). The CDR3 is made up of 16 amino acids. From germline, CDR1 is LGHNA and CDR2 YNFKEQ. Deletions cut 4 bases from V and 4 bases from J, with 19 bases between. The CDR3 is CASSREKGVKTTEAFF. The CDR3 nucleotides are TGTGCCAGCAGCCGGGAAAAGGGGGTTAAAACCACTGAAGCTTTCTTT.